The source of this T cell receptor (beta chain) is a study of T cells after yellow fever vaccination. General observations from the study: Most clones from primary vaccination resurfaced after the booster (around 97% CD4, around 90% CD8). Just a small share of clonotypes turned up in the CD4 compartment as well as the CD8 compartment.

It was through 5'RACE template switching that TCR cDNA was made, with a universal primer site and UMIs added. TCRdb used MiXCR to reprocess the 5' RACE reads, holding one entry per CDR3 protein. Of approximately 93,000 distinct CDR3 sequences listed, about 5.8% are singletons. This clonotype was detected only a few times. No antigen is known for it. V shed 3 bases, J shed 3 bases, and the junction held 8 bases outside the gene matches. CDR1 is SGHKS and CDR2 is YYEKEE in the germline V gene (reference sequence). The CDR3 runs to 16 residues. This rearrangement joins TRBV5-5 to TRBJ2-3, with 9 bases that match TRBD1. The origin of this receptor is a man in his late teens or twenties who received the YFV17D yellow fever vaccine. Here the sequenced sample was CD8+ T cells sorted from PBMCs, taken 10 days after the yellow fever booster vaccination. The CDR3 spells CASSYTGTGFTDTQYF. CDR3 bases: TGTGCCAGCAGCTACACCGGGACAGGGTTTACAGATACGCAGTATTTT.